What follows describes a single T cell receptor beta chain. The antigen remains undetermined. The source of the sample is a study of T cell responses to AZD1222 COVID-19 vaccine. Study conclusions and caveats: The donors showed a predominance of white British ancestry and of females, with possible underestimation of clonal diversity. Breadth and depth of Spike-specific TCRs rose after two AZD1222 doses. Among vaccine-associated CD4 TCRs, coverage spanned spike, with dominance at 160-218 and 743-854. Only a handful of AZD1222 recipients, six or seven in all, had baseline seropositivity.

Libraries were prepared by immunoSEQ multiplex PCR; TCRdb keeps only in-frame clonotypes and omits some of them. Among about 64,000 clones listed, 90% to 95% were seen once. Material: peripheral blood, obtained 28 days after the second dose of the MenACWY control vaccine. This clonotype was obtained from an adult who received the MenACWY meningococcal vaccine as a control.

In DNA form, the CDR3 reads TGTGCCAGCAGCTCCTCTACCCGATCCATAGCGGGAGCGCCCACACGGGAGACCCAGTACTTC. Amino acid sequence: CASSSSTRSIAGAPTRETQYF. The chain joins TRBV7-8 to TRBJ2-5; 9 bases agree with TRBD2. V was clipped by 4 bases and J by 5 bases; unmatched bases: 26. Germline V gene sequence: CDR1 SGHVS, CDR2 FQNEAQ. CDR3 length: 21 residues.